This T cell receptor (beta chain) emerged from a study of shared clonotypes between healthy human individuals. The donor cohort consisted entirely of Caucasian adults residing in Nashville, Tennessee. With V trimmed by 1 base and J by 9 bases, 7 bases remained unmatched. Germline V CDR1 and CDR2: GTSNPN, SVGIG (reference sequence). The CDR3 runs to 14 residues. Produced via immunoSEQ multiplex PCR; TCRdb's table is partial and in-frame only. This table holds roughly 500,000 clones, roughly 83% found once. V and J are TRBV30 and TRBJ2-1; the match to TRBD2 covers 9 bases. This TCR was recovered from a woman aged 40 to 49 in good health. Some clones in this sample may be carry-over from other donors' samples. Sequencing was carried out using PBMCs. CDR3 loop: CAWSGSGRFGEQFF. The CDR3 DNA follows: TGTGCCTGGAGTGGTAGCGGGAGATTTGGTGAGCAGTTCTTC.